Shown below are 8 T cell receptor beta chains from a single sample sequenced in a study of blood T cell repertoires in COVID-19. TCRdb keeps only in-frame clones here, not all; method: immunoSEQ multiplex PCR. The sample lists under 250,000 clones; around 88% were seen once. The material sequenced was peripheral blood. The receptors were gathered from a man aged 35 to 55 with active or convalescent COVID-19.

CDR3 region: CASSIDSTYEQYF. The CDR3, as DNA: TGTGCCAGTAGTATCGACAGCACCTACGAGCAGTACTTC. This chain uses TRBV19 with TRBJ2-7; perhaps TRBD1 as D (5 bases). Germline CDR1 is LNHDA and CDR2 is SQIVND (reference sequence). Trimming pared 3 bases from V and 2 bases from J, leaving 8 bases between. This CDR3 is 13 amino acids long.

J is TRBJ1-5 and V is TRBV6-1; 8 nucleotides agree with TRBD1. The length of the CDR3 is 18 residues. Germline assignment: CDR1 MNHNS and CDR2 SASEGT. V lost 0 bases, J lost 0 bases, and 7 bases stayed unmatched. In DNA, the CDR3 is TGTGCCAGCAGTGAAGCATGGCAGGGGGCGTATAGCAATCAGCCCCAGCATTTT. Protein product: CASSEAWQGAYSNQPQHF.

The chain uses TRBV5-1 and TRBJ2-1; 15 bases map to TRBD2. In germline, CDR1 is SGHRS, CDR2 YFSETQ. The junction had 7 bases not matched to a gene; V was cut back by 0 bases and J by 9 bases. The CDR3 spans 17 residues. The DNA of the CDR3 is TGCGCCAGCAGCTTGGGGACTAGCGGGAGGGCCGGGGTTGAGCAGTTCTTC. Its protein is CASSLGTSGRAGVEQFF.

The chain links TRBV6-6 to TRBJ1-6, with D tentatively TRBD1 (6 bases). Trimming shortened V by 6 bases and J by 1 base, and 22 bases separated the two germline ends. This CDR3 has 19 residues. The germline CDR1 and CDR2 sequences are MNHNY and SVGAGI (reference sequence). In DNA, the CDR3 is TGTGCCAGCAGGCGAACAGGGATAGACCAGGGGTCCTATAATTCACCCCTCCACTTT. The encoded protein is CASRRTGIDQGSYNSPLHF.

The rearrangement joins TRBV5-6 to TRBJ1-6; tentatively, D is TRBD1 (5 bases). This CDR3 has 15 amino acids. V was shortened by 0 bases and J by 7 bases, with 11 bases between the two germline ends. Germline loops: CDR1 SGHDT, CDR2 YYEEEE. Here the CDR3 reads CASSLVGAGNSPLHF. The CDR3 region has the DNA TGTGCCAGCAGCTTGGTCGGGGCGGGGAATTCACCCCTCCACTTT.

This clone was detected once. The chain employs TRBV2 and TRBJ2-1; 9 bases agree with TRBD2. The CDR3 has 14 amino acids. The V gene end was trimmed by 8 bases and the J gene end by 5 bases; junction bases not matched to a gene: 7. Per germline, CDR1 SNHLY and CDR2 FYNNEI. CDR3 DNA sequence: TGTGCCAGCGACTCTAGCGGGGAAAACAATGAGCAGTTCTTC. Protein sequence: CASDSSGENNEQFF.

V and J are TRBV30 and TRBJ1-2; the D gene is possibly TRBD1 (6 bases). There are 14 residues in the CDR3. Germline V gene lookup returns CDR1 GTSNPN and CDR2 SVGIG (reference sequence). V was pared by 0 bases and J by 4 bases, with 12 bases between. The CDR3 DNA reads TGTGCCTGGAGTGTACAGGGTAAAGGCTATGGCTACACCTTC. Its translation is CAWSVQGKGYGYTF.

The chain links TRBV12-3 or TRBV12-4 to TRBJ1-1; D may be TRBD1 (5 bases). This CDR3 has 12 amino acids. V was trimmed by 5 bases and J by 3 bases, leaving 7 bases between them. The CDR3 DNA reads TGTGCCAGCAGTCGACAGTACACTGAAGCTTTCTTT. Its translation is CASSRQYTEAFF.